Listed below are T cell receptor beta chains from one sample, sequenced in a study of technical replicates of blood from a few donors. Sequencing used immunoSEQ multiplex PCR; TCRdb keeps in-frame clones, though not all of them. The table has around 97,000 clones, approximately 96% seen once. The specimen was T cells isolated from PBMCs. The receptors derive from a human donor in good health. The CDR3 runs from the conserved cysteine through the conserved F or W. Each record gives: CDR3 length, D gene, J gene, clone size, V gene, CDR3 DNA, CDR3 protein. The D gene is left open where the match is weak. Size values are once, few and many counts, or a class for expanded clones, and some rows have none.

>13|NA|TRBJ2-7|NA|TRBV7-8
TGTGCCAGCAGCCCCGGGACTCCCTACGAGCAGTACTTC
CASSPGTPYEQYF
>17|NA|TRBJ1-4|NA|TRBV4-1
TGCGCCAGCAGCCAAGATTTCCCAGGGACAACTAATGAAAAACTGTTTTTT
CASSQDFPGTTNEKLFF
>15|TRBD2|TRBJ2-1|NA|TRBV6-6
TGTGCCAGCAGCCCTCGAGCGGGACCTTACAATGAGCAGTTCTTC
CASSPRAGPYNEQFF
>15|NA|TRBJ2-1|NA|TRBV19
TGTGCCAGTAGTATAGTAGCCCAATTAAACAATGAGCAGTTCTTC
CASSIVAQLNNEQFF
>14|NA|TRBJ2-3|NA|TRBV30
TGTGCCTGGAGTATTAAGCGGAGGACCAATACGCAGTATTTT
CAWSIKRRTNTQYF
>17|NA|TRBJ1-1|NA|TRBV7-3
TGTGCCAGCAGCTTAACTCCCACAGGAACACTAAACACTGAAGCTTTCTTT
CASSLTPTGTLNTEAFF
>15|NA|TRBJ1-3|NA|TRBV11-3
TGTGCCAGCAGCTTAGATTCGGGGTATGGAAACACCATATATTTT
CASSLDSGYGNTIYF
>15|NA|TRBJ1-1|NA|TRBV19
TGTGCCAGTTTGGGCGGGCACCCCAGGTACACTGAAGCTTTCTTT
CASLGGHPRYTEAFF
>14|TRBD1|TRBJ2-7|NA|TRBV4-3
TGCGCCAGCAGCCCCAGGGGACAGTCCTACGAGCAGTACTTC
CASSPRGQSYEQYF
>14|NA|TRBJ1-1|once|TRBV9
TGTGCCAGCAGCGTAGGGGCAGAGAACACTGAAGCTTTCTTT
CASSVGAENTEAFF
>16|NA|TRBJ1-1|NA|TRBV11-3
TGTGCCAGCAGCTTCACCTTACAAGTTTTGAACACTGAAGCTTTCTTT
CASSFTLQVLNTEAFF
>16|TRBD1|TRBJ1-1|NA|TRBV10-3
TGTGCCATCAGTGATAACAGGGGCGCCATGAACACTGAAGCTTTCTTT
CAISDNRGAMNTEAFF
>13|NA|TRBJ2-2|NA|TRBV28
TGTGCCAGCGGAAGGACAGACACCGGGGAGCTGTTTTTT
CASGRTDTGELFF
>16|TRBD2|TRBJ2-7|NA|TRBV9
TGTGCCAGCAGCGTATCTGCGGGAGGCCTCTCCTACGAGCAGTACTTC
CASSVSAGGLSYEQYF
>16|NA|TRBJ2-3|NA|TRBV19
TGTGCCAGTAGGAGTGGGACTCGATTCTACACAGATACGCAGTATTTT
CASRSGTRFYTDTQYF
>13|NA|TRBJ1-1|NA|TRBV10-3
TGTGCCATACATGGGGGCTCAGGCACTGAAGCTTTCTTT
CAIHGGSGTEAFF
>17|TRBD2|TRBJ2-7|NA|TRBV4-1
TGCGCCAGCAGCCAACAGGGGACACTAGCGGGAGGGGACGAGCAGTACTTC
CASSQQGTLAGGDEQYF
>14|NA|TRBJ2-5|NA|TRBV27
TGTGCCAGCAGTTTATCGCCTAGCGCGGAGACCCAGTACTTC
CASSLSPSAETQYF
>13|NA|TRBJ2-7|once|TRBV30
TGTGCCTGGAGTGTGGTATGGAGTGGCGAGCAGTACTTC
CAWSVVWSGEQYF
>15|NA|TRBJ1-1|NA|TRBV7-3
TGTGCCAGCAGCTTAAGGAGCGCTGCGAACACTGAAGCTTTCTTT
CASSLRSAANTEAFF
>15|TRBD1|TRBJ2-2|NA|TRBV5-5
TGTGCCAGCAGCTCACTGGACAGGGCTTGGGGGGAGCTGTTTTTT
CASSSLDRAWGELFF
>15|TRBD1|TRBJ2-6|NA|TRBV7-3
TGTGCCAGCCGGGACAGATCCTCTGGGGCCAACGTCCTGACTTTC
CASRDRSSGANVLTF
>14|NA|TRBJ2-7|once|TRBV5-1
TGCGCCAGCAGCTTTTCCCAGTCAGGATACGAGCAGTACTTC
CASSFSQSGYEQYF
>12|NA|TRBJ1-5|NA|TRBV7-3
TGTGCCCCCAGCGGGGGGTGGCAGCCCCAGCATTTT
CAPSGGWQPQHF
>15|TRBD1|TRBJ1-2|NA|TRBV5-1
TGCGCCAGCAGCAGTCGACAGGGGGCTAACTATGGCTACACCTTC
CASSSRQGANYGYTF
>16|TRBD1|TRBJ1-1|NA|TRBV25-1
TGTGCCAGCAGTGAATGGAAGAGGGGGCTTTACACTGAAGCTTTCTTT
CASSEWKRGLYTEAFF
>15|TRBD2|TRBJ2-7|NA|TRBV9
TGTGCCAGCAGCTCCGGACTAGCGGGAGCCTACGAGCAGTACTTC
CASSSGLAGAYEQYF
>14|TRBD2|TRBJ2-7|NA|TRBV5-1
TGCGCCAGCAGCGTGACTAGCGGGACCTACGAGCAGTACTTC
CASSVTSGTYEQYF
>15|TRBD1|TRBJ1-1|NA|TRBV4-2
TGTGCCAGCAGCCAAGACAGGGGGCTTACGTCTGAAGCTTTCTTT
CASSQDRGLTSEAFF
>15|NA|TRBJ2-5|NA|TRBV28
TGTGCCAGCTCTCGCCCAGGGCAGAACCAAGAGACCCAGTACTTC
CASSRPGQNQETQYF
>13|NA|TRBJ2-7|NA|TRBV28
TGTGCCAGCAGTTTAGGAAGGGAGAACGAGCAGTACTTC
CASSLGRENEQYF